Listed below are T cell receptor beta chains from one sample, sequenced in a study of shared clonotypes between healthy human individuals. Some clones are missing from TCRdb's copy, which holds only in-frame ones; the method was immunoSEQ multiplex PCR. Of about 2 million clones listed, approximately 95% are singletons. Sequencing was performed on naive CD4+ T cells sorted from blood. The receptors were sampled from a man between 18 and 35 years old in good health. CDR3s include the opening cysteine and the closing phenylalanine or tryptophan. Each record gives: D gene, clone size, J gene, V gene, CDR3 DNA, CDR3 protein. The D gene is left open where the match is weak. Not every row has a clone size; where given, it reads once, few, many or a size class.

D: NA; size: NA; J: TRBJ2-7; V: TRBV5-5; DNA: TGTGCCAGCAGCTTGGCAGGACAGTACGAGCAGTACTTC; CDR3: CASSLAGQYEQYF
D: TRBD2; size: NA; J: TRBJ2-7; V: TRBV4-1; DNA: TGCGCCAGCAGCCAACAGACTAGCAGGTACGAGCAGTACTTC; CDR3: CASSQQTSRYEQYF
D: NA; size: once; J: TRBJ2-1; V: TRBV6-4; DNA: TGTGCCAGCAGGGCCGGGACTCCCAGCTCCTACAATGAGCAGTTCTTC; CDR3: CASRAGTPSSYNEQFF
D: NA; size: NA; J: TRBJ2-2; V: TRBV10-1; DNA: TGCGCCAGCAGTGAGGGTAACACCGGGGAGCTGTTTTTT; CDR3: CASSEGNTGELFF
D: NA; size: NA; J: TRBJ2-2; V: TRBV11-3; DNA: TGTGCCAGCAGCTTGGCATTGCTGGGTAGCACCGGGGAGCTGTTTTTT; CDR3: CASSLALLGSTGELFF
D: NA; size: NA; J: TRBJ1-6; V: TRBV5-4; DNA: TGTGCCAGCAGCTTCGGCAGGGTATATAATTCACCCCTCCACTTT; CDR3: CASSFGRVYNSPLHF
D: NA; size: once; J: TRBJ2-1; V: TRBV10-3; DNA: TGTGCCATCAGTGCCGGGACTGCGGCGAGCGCGTTCTTC; CDR3: CAISAGTAASAFF
D: NA; size: NA; J: TRBJ1-4; V: TRBV18; DNA: TGTGCCAGCTCACCACCCGGACAGATTAATGAAAAACTGTTTTTT; CDR3: CASSPPGQINEKLFF
D: NA; size: NA; J: TRBJ1-1; V: TRBV28; DNA: TGTGCCAGCAGTTCCTACGACGCGCCTTTAGAGGCTTTCTTT; CDR3: CASSSYDAPLEAFF
D: TRBD1; size: NA; J: TRBJ2-7; V: TRBV7-2; DNA: TGTGCCAGCAGCTGGGACAGATCGAGCTCCTACGAGCAGTACTTC; CDR3: CASSWDRSSSYEQYF
D: NA; size: once; J: TRBJ1-2; V: TRBV6-5; DNA: TGTGCCAGCAGTTACTCAGGGGGTGCCCCGTACTATGGCTACACCTTC; CDR3: CASSYSGGAPYYGYTF
D: NA; size: NA; J: TRBJ1-3; V: TRBV30; DNA: TGTGCCTGGAGTGTACTGACTTCTGGAAACACCATATATTTT; CDR3: CAWSVLTSGNTIYF
D: TRBD2; size: NA; J: TRBJ2-2; V: TRBV7-3; DNA: TGTGCCAGCAGCCTAGGACTAGCGGGGGCTGACAACACCGGGGAGCTGTTTTTT; CDR3: CASSLGLAGADNTGELFF
D: NA; size: NA; J: TRBJ1-2; V: TRBV4-1; DNA: TGCGCCAGCAGCCAAGACCTCGACCGCTATGGCTACACCTTC; CDR3: CASSQDLDRYGYTF
D: TRBD1; size: once; J: TRBJ2-1; V: TRBV25-1; DNA: TGTGCCAGCAGTTCAACCGGGACAGGGGGCTACAATGAGCAGTTCTTC; CDR3: CASSSTGTGGYNEQFF
D: NA; size: NA; J: TRBJ1-1; V: TRBV12-5; DNA: TGTGCTAGTGGTTTGGTACCAAAGGAGGGGGACTGGGACACTGAAGCTTTCTTT; CDR3: CASGLVPKEGDWDTEAFF
D: NA; size: NA; J: TRBJ2-5; V: TRBV10-3; DNA: TGTGCCATCAGCCCGGAAGGGGCCGGGACCCAGTACTTC; CDR3: CAISPEGAGTQYF
D: NA; size: NA; J: TRBJ2-5; V: TRBV11-2; DNA: TGTGCCAGCAGACCCTCGGGTATAGAGACCCAGTACTTC; CDR3: CASRPSGIETQYF
D: NA; size: NA; J: TRBJ2-7; V: TRBV6-5; DNA: TGTGCCAGCAGTTACTCGGGGCAGGGGCCCTACGAGCAGTACTTC; CDR3: CASSYSGQGPYEQYF
D: NA; size: once; J: TRBJ1-1; V: TRBV9; DNA: TGTGCCAGCAGCGTAGACTGGAACACTGAAGCTTTCTTT; CDR3: CASSVDWNTEAFF
D: TRBD2; size: NA; J: TRBJ2-5; V: TRBV5-1; DNA: TGCGCCAGCAGGGTGACTAGCGCTGGAGAGACCCAGTACTTC; CDR3: CASRVTSAGETQYF
D: TRBD2; size: NA; J: TRBJ2-7; V: TRBV5-1; DNA: TGCGCCAGCAGCAACGGGACTAGCGGGAGTAGCGAGCAGTACTTC; CDR3: CASSNGTSGSSEQYF
D: TRBD2; size: NA; J: TRBJ2-1; V: TRBV5-1; DNA: TGCGCCAGCAGCGGGACTAGCGGGAGCTCAGGTGAGCAGTTCTTC; CDR3: CASSGTSGSSGEQFF
D: NA; size: NA; J: TRBJ1-3; V: TRBV10-3; DNA: TGTGCCATCAGGAAGGGACCGGCTGGGAACACCATATATTTT; CDR3: CAIRKGPAGNTIYF
D: NA; size: once; J: TRBJ1-1; V: TRBV5-5; DNA: TGTGCCAGCAGCTTGGATCTTCAGGGGTCTGAAGCTTTCTTT; CDR3: CASSLDLQGSEAFF
D: NA; size: NA; J: TRBJ1-4; V: TRBV7-8; DNA: TGTGCCAGCAGCTCCGGGAGCATCCGAACGGAAAAACTGTTTTTT; CDR3: CASSSGSIRTEKLFF
D: TRBD1; size: NA; J: TRBJ2-4; V: TRBV5-1; DNA: TGCGCCAGCAGCTTGACAGGGGATGGAGCCAAAAACATTCAGTACTTC; CDR3: CASSLTGDGAKNIQYF
D: NA; size: NA; J: TRBJ2-2; V: TRBV4-1; DNA: TGCGCCAGCAGCCAAGAGGGCAGGGGCAGAGGCGGGGAGCTGTTTTTT; CDR3: CASSQEGRGRGGELFF
D: NA; size: NA; J: TRBJ2-3; V: TRBV9; DNA: TGTGCCAGCAGCAATTACGGGGGAGCCCCAGATACGCAGTATTTT; CDR3: CASSNYGGAPDTQYF
D: TRBD1; size: NA; J: TRBJ1-2; V: TRBV6-5; DNA: TGTGCCAGCAGTTTCGTAGGGACAGGGCGTGGCTACACCTTC; CDR3: CASSFVGTGRGYTF
D: TRBD1; size: NA; J: TRBJ2-7; V: TRBV13; DNA: TGTGCCAGCAGTTCTCAAGGGACAGGGCGCTACGAGCAGTACTTC; CDR3: CASSSQGTGRYEQYF
D: TRBD1; size: NA; J: TRBJ1-2; V: TRBV29-1; DNA: TGCAGCGCTAATGGGACAGGGACGGCGGGCTACACCTTC; CDR3: CSANGTGTAGYTF
D: NA; size: NA; J: TRBJ1-2; V: TRBV25-1; DNA: TGTGCCAGCAGTTCCGGGTATGGCTACACCTTC; CDR3: CASSSGYGYTF
D: NA; size: NA; J: TRBJ2-7; V: TRBV6-5; DNA: TGTGCCAGCAGTTACTCTCGGGGCCCCTACGAGCAGTACTTC; CDR3: CASSYSRGPYEQYF
D: TRBD1; size: NA; J: TRBJ2-5; V: TRBV7-9; DNA: TGTGCCAGCAGCTTCGGACAGGGAAAAGAGACCCAGTACTTC; CDR3: CASSFGQGKETQYF
D: TRBD1; size: once; J: TRBJ2-7; V: TRBV5-4; DNA: TGTGCCAGCAGCCTCCGGGACAGGGAGGACGAGCAGTACTTC; CDR3: CASSLRDREDEQYF
D: NA; size: NA; J: TRBJ1-2; V: TRBV5-1; DNA: TGCGCCAGCAGCGCCGGGGACGAGAGAACTACTGGCTACACCTTC; CDR3: CASSAGDERTTGYTF
D: NA; size: NA; J: TRBJ2-7; V: TRBV4-1; DNA: TGCGCCAGCAGCCCTGAGGCAGGGAGCTCCTACGAGCAGTACTTC; CDR3: CASSPEAGSSYEQYF
D: NA; size: NA; J: TRBJ1-2; V: TRBV18; DNA: TGTGCCAGCTCACCGGAAATGGATGTCTATGGCTACACCTTC; CDR3: CASSPEMDVYGYTF
D: NA; size: NA; J: TRBJ2-1; V: TRBV9; DNA: TGTGCCAGCAGCCCCCAACAGCAAGGTGAGCAGTTCTTC; CDR3: CASSPQQQGEQFF
D: TRBD1; size: NA; J: TRBJ2-7; V: TRBV2; DNA: TGTGCCAGCAAGGGGTCAGGGGGCGAGCAGTACTTC; CDR3: CASKGSGGEQYF
D: NA; size: NA; J: TRBJ2-7; V: TRBV5-6; DNA: TGTGCCAGCAGCTTGGGCCCCTACGGCCTCTACGAGCAGTACTTC; CDR3: CASSLGPYGLYEQYF
D: NA; size: once; J: TRBJ2-1; V: TRBV5-1; DNA: TGCGCCAGCAGCTTGTCGGCACAGTACAATGAGCAGTTCTTC; CDR3: CASSLSAQYNEQFF